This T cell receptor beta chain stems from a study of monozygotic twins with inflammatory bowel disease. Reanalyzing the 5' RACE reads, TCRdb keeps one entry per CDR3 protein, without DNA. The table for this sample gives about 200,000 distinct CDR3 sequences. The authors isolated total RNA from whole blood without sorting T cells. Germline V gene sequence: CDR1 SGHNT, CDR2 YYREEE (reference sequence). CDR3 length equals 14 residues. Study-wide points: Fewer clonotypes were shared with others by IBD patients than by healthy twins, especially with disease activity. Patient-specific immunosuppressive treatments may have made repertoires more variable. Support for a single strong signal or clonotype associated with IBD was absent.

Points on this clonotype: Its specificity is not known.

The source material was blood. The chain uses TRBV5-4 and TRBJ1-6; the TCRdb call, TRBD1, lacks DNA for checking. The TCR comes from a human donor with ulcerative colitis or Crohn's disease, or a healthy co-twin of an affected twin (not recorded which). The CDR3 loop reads CASSFGQYNSPLHF.